The clone carrying this T cell receptor (beta chain) has a count of ten or more. Its antigen is unidentified. The CDR3 end is not reached by the read, which stops 3 residues before it; the germline J gene fills it in. This specimen belongs to a study of T cell clonality in common variable immunodeficiency. Study-level findings and limits: Reportedly, TCR beta sequences from common variable immunodeficiency showed fewer deletions and N-nucleotide insertions.

TCRdb's table, derived via immunoSEQ multiplex PCR, lists solely in-frame clones and lacks some. The counts give 20,000 or so clones, none of them seen only once; approximately 2.5% is held by the top ten. The V gene's germline CDR1 is SGHRS and CDR2 YFSETQ. The CDR3 length is 16 residues. V shed 0 bases and J shed 0 bases, with 12 bases lying between them. CVID subjects were some 15 female and some 27 male, aged roughly 9 to 70. The origin of this receptor is a human donor with common variable immunodeficiency. Sequencing used peripheral blood mononuclear cells. The chain is built from TRBV5-1 and TRBJ2-5; TRBD1 might be the D (6 bases). This CDR3 reads CASSLEGVGDQETQYF. The DNA read from the CDR3 is TGCGCCAGCAGCTTGGAGGGGGTCGGAGACCAAGAGACC. The entire variable domain, with the rest obtained from reference TRBV5-1 and TRBJ2-5, is as follows: KAGVTQTPRYLIKTRGQQVTLSCSPISGHRSVSWYQQTPGQGLQFLFEYFSETQRNKGNFPGRFSGRQFSNSRSEMNVSTLELGDSALYLCASSLEGVGDQETQYFGPGTRLLVL.